The 16 T cell receptor beta chains below come from one sample, sequenced in a study of T cells in women clearing cervical HPV infection. Sequencing used immunoSEQ multiplex PCR; TCRdb keeps in-frame clones, though not all of them. Here the sample table reports approximately 21,000 clones. Sequenced: blood buffy coat. The source of these receptors is a woman aged 18 to 75 with a cervical HPV16 infection that either progressed to CIN3+ or cleared (not recorded which).

On this clone: The read stops 3 residues short of the end of the CDR3; the missing end is completed from the germline J gene. The chain has TRBV5-1 and TRBJ2-3; tentatively, D is TRBD2 (7 bases). The V end lost 0 bases, the J end lost 4 bases, and 15 bases lay between the germline ends. The CDR3 totals 16 residues. Per germline, CDR1 SGHRS and CDR2 YFSETQ. The covered CDR3 bases are TGCGCCAGCAGCTTGGTAGGCGGGGGCTCGTCAGATACG. As protein: CASSLVGGGSSDT. The complete CDR3 protein is CASSLVGGGSSDTQYF. The full variable domain, rest sourced from reference TRBV5-1 and TRBJ2-3, is KAGVTQTPRYLIKTRGQQVTLSCSPISGHRSVSWYQQTPGQGLQFLFEYFSETQRNKGNFPGRFSGRQFSNSRSEMNVSTLELGDSALYLCASSLVGGGSSDTQYFGPGTRLTVL.

As concerns this clone: The read halts 3 residues ahead of the CDR3 end, with the missing end drawn from the germline J gene. V gene TRBV19 combines with J gene TRBJ2-3; TRBD2 matches 15 bases. V trimming: 7 bases; J trimming: 8 bases; junction bases outside the gene matches: 10. This CDR3 comprises 16 residues. Germline loops: CDR1 LNHDA, CDR2 SQIVND (reference sequence). CDR3 residues: CASTPRTSGGVGTQYF. CDR3 DNA, as far as it was read: TGTGCCAGTACCCCGAGGACTAGCGGGGGGGTAGGTACG.

To note about this clone: With the read ending 3 residues before the CDR3 end, the germline J gene is used to fill in that end. This chain links TRBV20-1 with TRBJ1-6; a possible D gene is TRBD1 (5 bases). Deletions cut 5 bases from V and 7 bases from J, with 18 bases between. Germline CDR1 is DFQATT and CDR2 is SNEGSKA (reference sequence). The CDR3 covers 15 residues. The CDR3 DNA, read in part, is TGCAGTGCTCGGTTTGGGGGGAGTTGGAATTCACCC. Translated, it gives CSARFGGSWNSP. The full CDR3 is CSARFGGSWNSPLHF.

Regarding this clone: The read terminates 3 residues ahead of where the CDR3 ends, so the germline J gene completes it. This chain connects TRBV7-3 to TRBJ2-3, with TRBD2 identical over 12 bases. In germline, CDR1 is SGHTA, CDR2 FQGTGA. The CDR3 extends over 17 amino acids. J was trimmed by 6 bases and V by 2 bases; bases with no gene match: 9. This chain's CDR3 is CASSLLPSGGAADTQYF. Incomplete CDR3 DNA: TGTGCCAGCAGCTTACTCCCTAGCGGGGGGGCGGCGGATACG. The variable domain in full, with the rest retrieved from reference TRBV7-3 and TRBJ2-3, is GAGVSQTPSNKVTEKGKYVELRCDPISGHTALYWYRQSLGQGPEFLIYFQGTGAADDSGLPNDRFFAVRPEGSVSTLKIQRTERGDSAVYLCASSLLPSGGAADTQYFGPGTRLTVL.

As for this clone: The observed sequence ends 3 residues before the CDR3 terminus, with the missing tail filled in from the germline J gene. The chain is built from TRBV2 and TRBJ2-2; 7 bases match TRBD1. The CDR3 sequence is 16 residues long. CDR1 SNHLY and CDR2 FYNNEI come from the germline V gene. Trimming removed 7 bases from V and 1 base from J; junction bases left unmatched: 9. CDR3 in amino acids: CASNRDSQMNTGELFF. The part of the CDR3 DNA that was read is TGTGCCAGCAACCGGGACAGCCAAATGAACACCGGGGAG.

This CDR3 is CASSLEGTSSYTDTQYF. The DNA read from the CDR3 is TGCGCCAGCAGCTTGGAAGGGACTAGCAGCTACACAGATACG. The chain uses TRBV5-1 and TRBJ2-3, with 9 bases that match TRBD2. The read is 3 residues too short to cover the CDR3 end, so that end is filled in from the germline J gene. J gave up 2 bases and V 0 bases, and 7 bases lay outside the gene matches. This CDR3 is built from 17 residues. The germline V gene encodes CDR1 SGHRS and CDR2 YFSETQ.

As to this clone: The read is 3 residues too short to cover the CDR3 end, so that end is filled in from the germline J gene. The chain has TRBV5-6 and TRBJ2-7; TRBD1 might be the D (6 bases). The ends were cut back, 1 base at V and 6 bases at J, with 11 bases in the middle. The CDR3 has 13 amino acids. CDR1 and CDR2 from the germline V gene are SGHDT and YYEEEE. The sequenced CDR3 bases are TGTGCCAGCAGCTTGACAGGGTTTGTCGAG. This sequence encodes CASSLTGFVE. The CDR3 in its entirety is CASSLTGFVEQYF.

A word on this clone: The sequence runs out 3 residues before the end of the CDR3; the remainder is reconstructed from the germline J gene. This rearrangement joins TRBV19 to TRBJ2-7; the D gene is possibly TRBD1 (6 bases). Germline V lookup: CDR1 LNHDA, CDR2 SQIVND (reference sequence). This CDR3 has 14 residues. V dropped 0 bases and J dropped 1 base, with 7 bases sitting between them. The CDR3 DNA, read in part, is TGTGCCAGTAGTATAGAGACAGGATCCTACGAG. It specifies CASSIETGSYE. The whole CDR3 region reads CASSIETGSYEQYF.

Comments on this clone: The CDR3 end is not reached by the read, which stops 3 residues before it; the germline J gene fills it in. The chain employs TRBV5-1 and TRBJ1-1; D unclear. Trimming took 2 bases from V and 2 from J, leaving 10 bases between them. Germline lookup yields CDR1 SGHRS and CDR2 YFSETQ. This CDR3 has 14 amino acids. CDR3 loop: CASSFMAPNTEAFF. The part of the CDR3 DNA that was read is TGCGCCAGCAGCTTTATGGCCCCTAACACTGAA. Full variable domain (rest looked up from reference TRBV5-1 and TRBJ1-1): KAGVTQTPRYLIKTRGQQVTLSCSPISGHRSVSWYQQTPGQGLQFLFEYFSETQRNKGNFPGRFSGRQFSNSRSEMNVSTLELGDSALYLCASSFMAPNTEAFFGQGTRLTVV.

Comment on this clone: The sequence runs out 3 residues before the end of the CDR3; the remainder is reconstructed from the germline J gene. The rearrangement uses TRBV19 and TRBJ1-1; TRBD1 matches at 10 bases. CDR3 length equals 21 residues. V lost 8 bases to trimming and J lost 1 base; unmatched junction nucleotides: 25. Germline V CDR1 and CDR2: LNHDA, SQIVND (reference sequence). CDR3 bases read: TGTGCCAGTTGGCCTGGGACAGGGGTTTTATCCACGCAACTGGGGAACACTGAA. Translating gives CASWPGTGVLSTQLGNTE. The whole CDR3 sequence reads CASWPGTGVLSTQLGNTEAFF.

About this clone: The CDR3 is cut off 3 residues early in the read; its end comes from the germline J gene. The chain recombines TRBV19 with TRBJ1-1; TRBD1 might be the D (6 bases). Per germline, CDR1 LNHDA and CDR2 SQIVND (reference sequence). The CDR3 length is 13 residues. Trimming shortened V by 8 bases and J by 1 base, and 11 bases separated the two germline ends. The CDR3 sequence: CASEDRQNTEAFF. CDR3 DNA, as far as it was read: TGTGCCAGTGAGGACAGACAGAACACTGAA.

Comment on this clone: The read ends 3 residues before the CDR3 terminus; that terminus is restored from the germline J gene. V and J are TRBV2 and TRBJ1-1; D is perhaps TRBD1 (6 bases). The CDR3 sequence is 11 residues long. Germline lookup yields CDR1 SNHLY and CDR2 FYNNEI. Trimming stripped 9 bases from V and 3 bases from J, with 8 bases between. CDR3 sequence reads: CARSGDTEAFF. Incomplete CDR3 DNA: TGTGCCAGGTCAGGGGACACTGAA.

Of note for this clone: The read ends 3 residues shy of where the CDR3 ends; the end is completed using the germline J gene. This chain uses TRBV7-9 with TRBJ1-1; D gene unclear. Germline V gene data show CDR1 as SEHNR and CDR2 as FQNEAQ (reference sequence). This CDR3 is 11 amino acids long. The sequenced CDR3 bases are TGTGCCAGCAGCTTGAACTACGAG. Translating gives CASSLNYE. The entire CDR3 protein reads CASSLNYEAFF.

About this clone: The read terminates 3 residues before the CDR3 end, so the remaining end is supplied by the germline J gene. The chain employs TRBV30 and TRBJ1-5; no reliable D call. The V end lost 0 bases, the J end lost 4 bases, and 7 bases lay between the germline ends. Per germline, CDR1 GTSNPN and CDR2 SVGIG (reference sequence). The CDR3 is 13 residues long. CDR3 sequence reads: CAWSVHFNQPQHF. The CDR3 DNA, read in part, is TGTGCCTGGAGTGTACATTTTAATCAGCCC.

Concerning this clone: The read terminates 3 residues ahead of where the CDR3 ends, so the germline J gene completes it. J is TRBJ1-2 and V is TRBV2; D perhaps matches TRBD1 (5 bases). Germline CDR1 is SNHLY and CDR2 is FYNNEI. This CDR3 region has 14 residues. Incomplete CDR3 DNA: TGTGCCAGCAGACAGACTAGCGGGGGGTACGAC. Its protein is CASRQTSGGYD. The whole CDR3 sequence is CASRQTSGGYDYTF.

A remark on this clone: The observed sequence ends 3 residues before the CDR3 terminus, with the missing tail filled in from the germline J gene. This chain connects TRBV20-1 to TRBJ1-2; D is perhaps TRBD1 (5 bases). The germline gives CDR1 DFQATT, CDR2 SNEGSKA (reference sequence). The V end was cut by 2 bases, the J end by 7 bases, with 8 bases between. The CDR3 has 11 residues. The CDR3 is CSARPGFGYTF. Incomplete CDR3 DNA: TGCAGTGCTAGACCAGGGTTTGGC.